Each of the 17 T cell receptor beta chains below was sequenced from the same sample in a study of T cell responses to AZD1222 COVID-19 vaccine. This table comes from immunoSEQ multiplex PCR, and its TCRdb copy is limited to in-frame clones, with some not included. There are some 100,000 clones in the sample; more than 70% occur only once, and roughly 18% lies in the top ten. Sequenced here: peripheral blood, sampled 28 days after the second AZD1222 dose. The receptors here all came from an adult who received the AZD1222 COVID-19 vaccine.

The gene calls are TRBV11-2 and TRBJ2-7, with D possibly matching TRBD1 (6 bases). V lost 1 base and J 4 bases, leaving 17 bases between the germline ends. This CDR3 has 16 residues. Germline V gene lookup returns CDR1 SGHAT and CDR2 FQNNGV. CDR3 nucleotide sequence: TGTGCCAGCAGCTTAGCTCAGGGGCGATTAAAGTACGAGCAGTACTTC. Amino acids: CASSLAQGRLKYEQYF.

The CDR3 is CASSSTWGGSGYTF. The DNA of the CDR3 is TGTGCCAGCAGCTCAACATGGGGGGGTTCTGGCTACACCTTC. V and J are TRBV7-9 and TRBJ1-2, with a weak D call TRBD1 (5 bases). Between the trimmed V and J ends, which lost 4 bases and 7 bases, there was a span of 16 bases. This CDR3 has 14 amino acids. Looked up from germline, CDR1 is SEHNR and CDR2 is FQNEAQ (reference sequence).

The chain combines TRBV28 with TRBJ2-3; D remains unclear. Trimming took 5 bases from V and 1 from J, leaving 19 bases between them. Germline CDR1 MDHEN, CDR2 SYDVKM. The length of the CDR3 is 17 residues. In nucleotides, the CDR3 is TGTGCCAGCAGTCTACCCGCTACTGACCAGGGCACAGATACGCAGTATTTT. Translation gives CASSLPATDQGTDTQYF. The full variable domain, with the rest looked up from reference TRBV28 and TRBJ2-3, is DVKVTQSSRYLVKRTGEKVFLECVQDMDHENMFWYRQDPGLGLRLIYFSYDVKMKEKGDIPEGYSVSREKKERFSLILESASTNQTSMYLCASSLPATDQGTDTQYFGPGTRLTVL.

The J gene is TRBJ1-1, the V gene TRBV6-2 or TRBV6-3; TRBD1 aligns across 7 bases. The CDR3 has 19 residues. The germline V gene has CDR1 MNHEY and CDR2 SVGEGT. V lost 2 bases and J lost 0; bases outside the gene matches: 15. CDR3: CASSYHKGARNKMNTEAFF. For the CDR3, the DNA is TGTGCCAGCAGTTACCACAAGGGGGCCAGGAACAAGATGAACACTGAAGCTTTCTTT.

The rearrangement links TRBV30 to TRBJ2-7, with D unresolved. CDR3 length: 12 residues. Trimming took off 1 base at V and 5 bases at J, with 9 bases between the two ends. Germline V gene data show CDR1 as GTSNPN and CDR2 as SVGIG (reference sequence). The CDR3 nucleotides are TGTGCCTGGAGTGCCGCAGGCCACGAGCAGTACTTC. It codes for CAWSAAGHEQYF.

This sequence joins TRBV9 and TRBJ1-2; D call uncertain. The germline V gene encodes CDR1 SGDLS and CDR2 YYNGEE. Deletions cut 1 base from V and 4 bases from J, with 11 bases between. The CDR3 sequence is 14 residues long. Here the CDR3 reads CASSVMGGAYGYTF. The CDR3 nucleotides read TGTGCCAGCAGCGTAATGGGAGGTGCCTATGGCTACACCTTC. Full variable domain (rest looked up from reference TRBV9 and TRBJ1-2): DSGVTQTPKHLITATGQRVTLRCSPRSGDLSVYWYQQSLDQGLQFLIQYYNGEERAKGNILERFSAQQFPDLHSELNLSSLELGDSALYFCASSVMGGAYGYTFGSGTRLTVV.

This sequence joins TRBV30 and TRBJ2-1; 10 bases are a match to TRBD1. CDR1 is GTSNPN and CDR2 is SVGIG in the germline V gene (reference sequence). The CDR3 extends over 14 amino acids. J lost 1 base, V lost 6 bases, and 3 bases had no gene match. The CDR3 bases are TGTGCCTGCCCGGGACAGGGGTCCTACAATGAGCAGTTCTTC. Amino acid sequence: CACPGQGSYNEQFF. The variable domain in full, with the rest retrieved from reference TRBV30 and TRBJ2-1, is SQTIHQWPATLVQPVGSPLSLECTVEGTSNPNLYWYRQAAGRGLQLLFYSVGIGQISSEVPQNLSASRPQDRQFILSSKKLLLSDSGFYLCACPGQGSYNEQFFGPGTRLTVL.

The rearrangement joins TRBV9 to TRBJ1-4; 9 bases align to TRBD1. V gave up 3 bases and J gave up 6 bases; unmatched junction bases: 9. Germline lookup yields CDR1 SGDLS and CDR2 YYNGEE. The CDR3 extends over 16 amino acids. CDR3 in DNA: TGTGCCAGCAGCGCGGGGGTGGACAGGGGCGATGAAAAACTGTTTTTT. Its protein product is CASSAGVDRGDEKLFF.

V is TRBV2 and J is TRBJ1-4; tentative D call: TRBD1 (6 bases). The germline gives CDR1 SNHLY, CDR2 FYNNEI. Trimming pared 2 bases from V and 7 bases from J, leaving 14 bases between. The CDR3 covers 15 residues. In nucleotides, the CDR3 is TGTGCCAGCAGTGAAATGGGACACTCGGGTGAAAAACTGTTTTTT. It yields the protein CASSEMGHSGEKLFF.

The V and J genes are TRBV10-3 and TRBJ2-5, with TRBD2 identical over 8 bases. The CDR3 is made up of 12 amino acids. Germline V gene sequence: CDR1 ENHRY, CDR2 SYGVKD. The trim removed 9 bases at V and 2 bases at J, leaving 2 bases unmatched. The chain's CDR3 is CAISGAQETQYF. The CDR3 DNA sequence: TGTGCCATTAGCGGGGCTCAAGAGACCCAGTACTTC.

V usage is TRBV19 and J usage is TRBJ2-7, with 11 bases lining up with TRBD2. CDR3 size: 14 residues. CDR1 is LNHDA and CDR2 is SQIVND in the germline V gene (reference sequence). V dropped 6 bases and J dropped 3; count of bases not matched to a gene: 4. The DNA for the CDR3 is TGTGCCAGTAGCCAGACTAGCGGGAACTACGAGCAGTACTTC. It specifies CASSQTSGNYEQYF.

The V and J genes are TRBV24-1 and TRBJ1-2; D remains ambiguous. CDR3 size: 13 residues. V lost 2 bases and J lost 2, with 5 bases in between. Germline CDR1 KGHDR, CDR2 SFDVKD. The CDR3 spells CATSDSTNYGYTF. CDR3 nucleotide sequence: TGTGCCACCAGTGATTCAACCAACTATGGCTACACCTTC.

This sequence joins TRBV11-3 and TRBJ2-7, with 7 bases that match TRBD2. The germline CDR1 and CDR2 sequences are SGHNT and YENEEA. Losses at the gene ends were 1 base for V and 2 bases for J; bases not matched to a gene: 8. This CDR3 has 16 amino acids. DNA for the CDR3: TGTGCCAGCAGCTTAGGCGTTGGGGGGGAGACCTACGAGCAGTACTTC. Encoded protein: CASSLGVGGETYEQYF.

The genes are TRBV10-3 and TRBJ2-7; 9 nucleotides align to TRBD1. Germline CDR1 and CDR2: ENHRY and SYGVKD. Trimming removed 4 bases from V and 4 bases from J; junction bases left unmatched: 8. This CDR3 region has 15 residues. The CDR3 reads CAISASGQGIYEQYF. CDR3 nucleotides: TGTGCCATCAGTGCTTCTGGACAGGGGATTTACGAGCAGTACTTC.

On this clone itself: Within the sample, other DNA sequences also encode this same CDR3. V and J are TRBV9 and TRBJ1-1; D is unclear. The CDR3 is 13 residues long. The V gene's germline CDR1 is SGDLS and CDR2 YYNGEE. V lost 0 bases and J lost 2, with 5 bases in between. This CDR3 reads CASSVAGNTEAFF. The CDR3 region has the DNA TGTGCCAGCAGCGTAGCCGGAAACACTGAAGCTTTCTTT. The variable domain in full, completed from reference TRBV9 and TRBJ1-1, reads DSGVTQTPKHLITATGQRVTLRCSPRSGDLSVYWYQQSLDQGLQFLIQYYNGEERAKGNILERFSAQQFPDLHSELNLSSLELGDSALYFCASSVAGNTEAFFGQGTRLTVV.

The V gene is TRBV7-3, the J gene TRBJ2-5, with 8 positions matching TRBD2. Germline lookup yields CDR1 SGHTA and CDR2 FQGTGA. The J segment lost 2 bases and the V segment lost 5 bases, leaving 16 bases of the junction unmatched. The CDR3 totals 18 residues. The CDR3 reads CASSPGTSWYSKQETQYF. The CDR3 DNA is TGTGCCAGCAGCCCCGGGACTAGTTGGTATTCCAAACAAGAGACCCAGTACTTC.

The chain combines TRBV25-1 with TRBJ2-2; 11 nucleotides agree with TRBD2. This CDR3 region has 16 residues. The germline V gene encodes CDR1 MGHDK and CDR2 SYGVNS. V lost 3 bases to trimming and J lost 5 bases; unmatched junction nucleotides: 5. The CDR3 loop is CASSDTSGRGTGELFF. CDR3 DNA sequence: TGTGCCAGCAGTGACACTAGCGGGAGAGGGACCGGGGAGCTGTTTTTT. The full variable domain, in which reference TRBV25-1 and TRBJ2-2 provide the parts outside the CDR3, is EADIYQTPRYLVIGTGKKITLECSQTMGHDKMYWYQQDPGMELHLIHYSYGVNSTEKGDLSSESTVSRIRTEHFPLTLESARPSHTSQYLCASSDTSGRGTGELFFGEGSRLTVL.